This T cell receptor beta chain was sequenced during a study of cytomegalovirus exposure and HLA in healthy donors. Points from the study as a whole: Most of the CMV-associated TCR beta chains (in a later analysis) appeared to be HLA-restricted. In a later analysis, donors in an Asian-associated ancestry cluster reportedly had fewer N-insertions in productive TCRs than the cohort mean. When presence/absence was analysed, sequencing depth was taken to be roughly uniform across donors.

V lost 3 bases, J lost 6 bases, and 4 bases stayed unmatched. CDR3 size: 16 residues. Germline CDR1 SGHDT, CDR2 YYEEEE. With regard to this clone: Its antigen is unidentified.

60 Vbeta and 13 Jbeta primers were used in PCR. Original processing methods: Per a later analysis, the number of unique TCR beta chains was 75 million to 90 million, of which 10 million to 11 million were shared. Only in-frame clones appear in the TCRdb table, and some are missing; sequencing was by immunoSEQ multiplex PCR. V and J calls and clone size are those listed in that table; D and trimming were worked out from the DNA. The table records 150,000 to 200,000 clones, over 75% of them present only once. The sequenced material came from PBMCs. J is TRBJ2-3 and V is TRBV5-6; TRBD2 matches at 16 bases. This receptor was taken from a woman aged 25 to 39 in good health and CMV-seronegative. In DNA form, the CDR3 reads TGTGCCAGCAGCTGGGGACTAGCGGGGGGGATTGATACGCAGTATTTT. Its protein is CASSWGLAGGIDTQYF.